What follows are 9 T cell receptor beta chains derived from one specimen sequenced in a study of human T cells and chemical hapten exposure. In TCRdb, the RACE reads were re-called with MiXCR into one record per CDR3 protein. This table holds about 54,000 distinct CDR3 sequences, around 9.4% found once. Time point defined: patch test 2, 6 weeks after DPC sensitization. Described treatment: therapeutic diphenylcyclopropenone sensitization with weekly scalp DPC. The source was whole blood, collected in connection with sensitization to the hapten diphenylcyclopropenone (DPC). Source of these receptors: a woman between 45 and 65 years old with alopecia areata. Some clones in this sample may be carry-over from other donors' samples.

Ten or more counts support this clonotype. The V and J genes are TRBV12-3 or TRBV12-4 and TRBJ2-1; no reliable D call. This CDR3 contains 13 residues. Trimming stripped 6 bases from V and 8 bases from J, with 14 bases between. This CDR3 is CASSLLRRDEQFF. Written as DNA, the CDR3 is TGTGCCAGCAGCCTTCTTCGTAGGGATGAGCAGTTCTTC.

This clonotype was seen a few times. The chain recombines TRBV7-9 with TRBJ2-7; D is uncertain. The V gene's germline CDR1 is SEHNR and CDR2 FQNEAQ (reference sequence). The CDR3 extends over 15 amino acids. Trimming shortened V by 1 base and J by 3 bases, and 13 bases separated the two germline ends. CDR3 DNA sequence: TGTGCCAGCAGCTTAGGTCGGGCAAGGTACTACGAGCAGTACTTC. Translated: CASSLGRARYYEQYF.

There are a few counts of this clonotype. V and J are TRBV11-2 and TRBJ2-7; TRBD1 matches 7 bases. The trim removed 6 bases at V and 5 bases at J, leaving 13 bases unmatched. The CDR3 is made up of 15 amino acids. CDR1 and CDR2 (germline): SGHAT, FQNNGV. CDR3 region: CASRPIQGKVDEQYF. In nucleotides, the CDR3 is TGTGCCAGCAGACCAATACAGGGGAAGGTAGACGAGCAGTACTTC.

This clonotype was recorded many times. V gene TRBV6-2 or TRBV6-3 combines with J gene TRBJ1-1, with D unclear. CDR3 size: 14 residues. V was clipped by 5 bases and J by 0 bases, with 10 bases between them. Germline lookup yields CDR1 MNHEY and CDR2 SVGEGT. CDR3 protein: CASSPSRVNTEAFF. The CDR3, as DNA: TGTGCCAGCAGTCCAAGTAGGGTGAACACTGAAGCTTTCTTT.

This clonotype has just one count. This chain joins TRBV2 and TRBJ2-7, with a possible D match to TRBD1 (7 bases). Trimming cost V 7 bases and J 5 bases, with 15 bases left between them. CDR3 length equals 13 residues. Per the germline V gene, CDR1 is SNHLY and CDR2 is FYNNEI. In DNA form, the CDR3 reads TGTGCCAGCAATAATCAGGGGGGCGACGAGCAGTACTTC. It codes for CASNNQGGDEQYF.

This clonotype came up many times. This rearrangement joins TRBV12-3 or TRBV12-4 to TRBJ1-1; D might be TRBD1 (6 bases). The CDR3 is 13 residues long. Between the trimmed V and J ends, which lost 7 bases and 4 bases, there was a span of 13 bases. CDR3 bases: TGTGCCAGCACCTTACAGGGTCCCACTGAAGCTTTCTTT. Protein product: CASTLQGPTEAFF.

The sample holds many counts of this clonotype. The chain uses TRBV6-6 and TRBJ2-3; 7 nucleotides agree with TRBD2. The germline V gene encodes CDR1 MNHNY and CDR2 SVGAGI (reference sequence). V gave up 2 bases and J gave up 1 base; unmatched junction bases: 6. The CDR3 sequence is 16 residues long. In DNA form, the CDR3 reads TGTGCCAGCAGTTACGACCTAGCGGACCGCACAGATACGCAGTATTTT. Translated, it gives CASSYDLADRTDTQYF.

This clonotype has at least ten counts. This chain connects TRBV3-1 to TRBJ2-1, with TRBD1 matching over 7 bases. CDR1 LGHDT and CDR2 YNNKEL come from the germline V gene (reference sequence). The J segment lost 8 bases and the V segment lost 2 bases, leaving 6 bases of the junction unmatched. The CDR3 is 14 amino acids. Here the CDR3 reads CASSQRGQYHEQFF. The CDR3 region has the DNA TGTGCCAGCAGCCAACGGGGACAGTACCATGAGCAGTTCTTC.

The chain links TRBV7-2 to TRBJ1-1; the D gene is possibly TRBD1 (6 bases). The V gene lost 3 bases and the J gene lost 0 bases, with 8 bases spanning the gap. Germline V gene sequence: CDR1 SGHTA, CDR2 FQGNSA. CDR3 length: 14 amino acids. CDR3 region: CASSFGQMNTEAFF. CDR3 nucleotides: TGTGCCAGCAGCTTCGGACAGATGAACACTGAAGCTTTCTTT. The full variable domain, completed using reference TRBV7-2 and TRBJ1-1, is GAGVSQSPSNKVTEKGKDVELRCDPISGHTALYWYRQSLGQGLEFLIYFQGNSAPDKSGLPSDRFSAERTGGSVSTLTIQRTQQEDSAVYLCASSFGQMNTEAFFGQGTRLTVV.